Each of the 30 T cell receptor beta chains below was sequenced from the same sample in a study of technical replicates of blood from several donors. Method: immunoSEQ multiplex PCR; TCRdb's copy keeps in-frame clones and lacks some. This sample yields tens of thousands of clones, of which 90% to 96% are seen a single time; 0.39% belongs to the top ten. Sequencing was done on a sample of T cells isolated from PBMCs. The source is a human donor in good health.

The CDR3 coding sequence is TGTGCCAGCGGGGGGGGAGTGGGCTACACCTTC. It is translated as CASGGGVGYTF. This rearrangement joins TRBV28 to TRBJ1-2; a possible D gene is TRBD1 (5 bases). This CDR3 has 11 amino acids. V was clipped by 8 bases and J by 8 bases, with 12 bases between them. CDR1 MDHEN and CDR2 SYDVKM come from the germline V gene.

The chain joins TRBV19 to TRBJ2-3; 8 bases are a match to TRBD1. CDR1 is LNHDA and CDR2 is SQIVND in the germline V gene (reference sequence). Trimming at V came to 0 bases and at J to 2 bases, leaving 7 bases not matched to a gene. The CDR3 has 17 amino acids. The CDR3 nucleotides read TGTGCCAGTAGTATAGATCTCTGGACAGGGTCCACAGATACGCAGTATTTT. This codes for CASSIDLWTGSTDTQYF.

This clone occurred once. The rearrangement uses TRBV27 and TRBJ1-4, with TRBD1 matching 8 bases. CDR3 length: 14 residues. Germline lookup yields CDR1 MNHEY and CDR2 SMNVEV (reference sequence). V lost 6 bases to trimming and J lost 7 bases; unmatched junction nucleotides: 7. The CDR3 DNA sequence: TGTGCCAGCAGACTTCAAACAGGGGGTGAAAAACTGTTTTTT. Its protein is CASRLQTGGEKLFF.

The chain is built from TRBV7-2 and TRBJ2-7; 7 bases line up with TRBD2. CDR3 length: 16 residues. CDR1 is SGHTA and CDR2 is FQGNSA in the germline V gene. V trimming: 2 bases; J trimming: 0 bases; junction bases outside the gene matches: 7. The CDR3 reads CASSLNGGSYSYEQYF. The CDR3 nucleotides are TGTGCCAGCAGCTTAAACGGCGGGAGCTACTCCTACGAGCAGTACTTC.

CDR3 residues: CASSQEERAYEQYF. The CDR3 DNA reads as TGCGCCAGCAGCCAAGAGGAGAGGGCCTACGAGCAGTACTTC. This chain links TRBV4-1 with TRBJ2-7, with D tentatively TRBD2 (5 bases). CDR1 and CDR2 (germline): MGHRA, YSYEKL. Trimming left V 0 bases short and J 2 bases short, with 8 bases between. The CDR3 runs 14 residues.

Only one count was recorded for this clone. The chain uses TRBV4-1 and TRBJ2-1, with 7 bases identical to TRBD2. CDR1 and CDR2 (germline): MGHRA, YSYEKL. This CDR3 has 16 amino acids. V was clipped by 0 bases and J by 2 bases; unmatched bases: 4. The CDR3 coding sequence is TGCGCCAGCAGCCAAGAGGGACTAAGGACCTACAATGAGCAGTTCTTC. Amino acid sequence: CASSQEGLRTYNEQFF.

The V call is TRBV27, the J call TRBJ2-7; TRBD1 matches 7 bases. Unmatched junction bases numbered 10, after V lost 7 bases and J lost 1 base. The germline V gene has CDR1 MNHEY and CDR2 SMNVEV (reference sequence). The CDR3 has 15 residues. This CDR3 reads CASNQQGQGSYEQYF. The CDR3 DNA is TGTGCCAGCAACCAACAGGGGCAGGGTTCCTACGAGCAGTACTTC.

The chain links TRBV18 to TRBJ1-3; D is unclear. V was pared by 3 bases and J by 8 bases, with 14 bases between. The germline V gene encodes CDR1 KGHSH and CDR2 LQKENI. This CDR3 has 14 amino acids. The CDR3 is CASSPAGLADTIYF. As DNA, the CDR3 is TGTGCCAGCTCACCCGCGGGTCTTGCGGACACCATATATTTT.

V and J are TRBV11-2 and TRBJ2-5; TRBD1 is a possible D gene (6 bases). This CDR3 has 13 amino acids. Germline CDR1 SGHAT, CDR2 FQNNGV. Trimming stripped 4 bases from V and 1 base from J, with 7 bases between. The CDR3: CASSSDSQETQYF. CDR3 nucleotide sequence: TGTGCCAGCAGCTCGGACAGCCAAGAGACCCAGTACTTC.

The chain carries TRBV9 and TRBJ2-3; 8 bases map to TRBD2. CDR3 size: 17 residues. CDR1 and CDR2 (germline): SGDLS, YYNGEE. V shed 0 bases, J shed 0 bases, and the junction held 6 bases outside the gene matches. The CDR3 DNA reads as TGTGCCAGCAGCGTAGAAGGTAGCGGGATAAGCACAGATACGCAGTATTTT. It translates to CASSVEGSGISTDTQYF.

This chain links TRBV5-1 with TRBJ1-1; tentatively, D is TRBD1 (5 bases). Trimming removed 6 bases at V and 3 bases at J, with 15 bases between. Germline CDR1 and CDR2: SGHRS and YFSETQ. The CDR3 is made up of 14 amino acids. The CDR3 sequence is CASTHGALDTEAFF. CDR3 sequence (DNA): TGCGCCAGCACCCATGGGGCCTTAGACACTGAAGCTTTCTTT.

CDR3 sequence (DNA): TGTGCTTCTCGGGGGAACACTGAAGCTTTCTTT. Protein product: CASRGNTEAFF. The gene calls are TRBV30 and TRBJ1-1; D unresolved. This CDR3 is built from 11 residues. The germline V gene has CDR1 GTSNPN and CDR2 SVGIG (reference sequence).

The J gene is TRBJ2-5, the V gene TRBV4-2; no definite D call. V shed 5 bases and J shed 1 base, with 11 bases lying between them. Germline V lookup: CDR1 LGHNA, CDR2 YNFKEQ. The CDR3 spans 14 residues. For the CDR3, the DNA is TGTGCCAGCAGCGAACAGTTATTCCAAGAGACCCAGTACTTC. It codes for CASSEQLFQETQYF.

V is TRBV29-1 and J is TRBJ2-5; 8 bases align to TRBD1. CDR1 SQVTM and CDR2 ANQGSEA come from the germline V gene. CDR3 length: 12 residues. Trimming cost V 4 bases and J 4 bases; bases outside gene matches: 2. CDR3: CSVGGQGETQYF. The DNA of the CDR3 is TGCAGCGTTGGAGGACAGGGAGAGACCCAGTACTTC.

This rearrangement joins TRBV5-1 to TRBJ2-3, with a tentative D call TRBD2 (7 bases). The V gene lost 5 bases and the J gene lost 2 bases, with 15 bases spanning the gap. Germline assignment: CDR1 SGHRS and CDR2 YFSETQ. The CDR3 extends over 15 amino acids. CDR3 residues: CASRGAGVDTDTQYF. The CDR3 nucleotides are TGCGCCAGCAGGGGGGCGGGAGTGGACACAGATACGCAGTATTTT.

The V and J genes are TRBV9 and TRBJ2-2; 8 bases match TRBD2. The CDR3 has 15 amino acids. Germline V CDR1 and CDR2: SGDLS, YYNGEE. Unmatched junction bases numbered 2, after V lost 3 bases and J lost 1 base. CDR3 residues: CASSGAGGNTGELFF. In DNA, the CDR3 is TGTGCCAGCAGCGGGGCGGGAGGGAACACCGGGGAGCTGTTTTTT.

The V gene is TRBV5-1, the J gene TRBJ2-1; 13 bases fit TRBD2. The V gene's germline CDR1 is SGHRS and CDR2 YFSETQ. CDR3 size: 16 residues. J gave up 1 base and V 4 bases, and 2 bases lay outside the gene matches. CDR3 region: CASSPGLAGSYNEQFF. CDR3 DNA sequence: TGCGCCAGCAGCCCGGGACTAGCGGGATCCTACAATGAGCAGTTCTTC. Variable domain in full (rest from reference TRBV5-1 and TRBJ2-1): KAGVTQTPRYLIKTRGQQVTLSCSPISGHRSVSWYQQTPGQGLQFLFEYFSETQRNKGNFPGRFSGRQFSNSRSEMNVSTLELGDSALYLCASSPGLAGSYNEQFFGPGTRLTVL.

V and J are TRBV4-1 and TRBJ2-5, with TRBD1 identical over 8 bases. The J call may not be correct, given that the DNA end is closer to TRBJ2-7. The CDR3 spans 15 residues. Germline CDR1 reads MGHRA; CDR2 reads YSYEKL. This CDR3 reads CASSLLGQGIYEQYF. Written as DNA, the CDR3 is TGCGCCAGCAGCCTCCTAGGACAGGGTATCTACGAGCAGTACTTC.

This clone has a single count. The CDR3: CASKIGQGYGYTF. The DNA of the CDR3 is TGTGCCAGCAAGATTGGACAGGGGTATGGCTACACCTTC. The chain carries TRBV2 and TRBJ1-2, with 9 bases identical to TRBD1. The CDR3 loop spans 13 amino acids. CDR1 is SNHLY and CDR2 is FYNNEI in the germline V gene. Trimming removed 7 bases from V and 5 bases from J; junction bases left unmatched: 5.

The rearrangement links TRBV27 to TRBJ2-1, with a weak D call TRBD2 (6 bases). V was pared by 6 bases and J by 4 bases, with 19 bases between. CDR1 is MNHEY and CDR2 is SMNVEV in the germline V gene (reference sequence). The CDR3 sequence is 16 residues long. CDR3 nucleotide sequence: TGTGCCAGCAGCGTAATCGGGACTGCAAAGTACAATGAGCAGTTCTTC. Protein sequence: CASSVIGTAKYNEQFF.

The V call is TRBV14, the J call TRBJ2-7; TRBD2 aligns across 7 bases. From germline, CDR1 is SGHDN and CDR2 FVKESK. CDR3 size: 15 residues. J was trimmed by 0 bases and V by 1 base; bases with no gene match: 3. This CDR3 reads CASSQGGTTSYEQYF. DNA for the CDR3: TGTGCCAGCAGCCAAGGTGGGACTACCTCCTACGAGCAGTACTTC.

The J gene is TRBJ2-5, the V gene TRBV30, with 7 bases fitting TRBD1. This CDR3 spans 14 amino acids. J lost 1 base, V lost 2 bases, and 4 bases had no gene match. CDR1 and CDR2 from the germline V gene are GTSNPN and SVGIG (reference sequence). The CDR3 DNA follows: TGTGCCTGGAGTATGACAGGGACCCAAGAGACCCAGTACTTC. Its protein is CAWSMTGTQETQYF.

This sequence joins TRBV6-1 and TRBJ2-5; TRBD2 matches at 9 bases. The V and J ends lost 7 bases and 5 bases, in that order; junction bases with no gene match: 5. Germline CDR1 MNHNS, CDR2 SASEGT. The CDR3 loop spans 13 amino acids. CDR3 DNA: TGTGCCAGCACCGTAGCGGGAGTGGAGACCCAGTACTTC. Amino acid sequence: CASTVAGVETQYF.

This sequence joins TRBV7-2 and TRBJ1-2; 8 bases are shared with TRBD1. This CDR3 has 15 residues. With 1 base clipped from V and 8 bases from J, the junction kept 9 bases outside the gene matches. Germline V lookup: CDR1 SGHTA, CDR2 FQGNSA. CDR3 bases: TGTGCCAGCAGCTTAGGAGGACAGGGAGCGGAAGGCTACACCTTC. This gives the protein CASSLGGQGAEGYTF.

This chain connects TRBV7-9 to TRBJ2-7; 7 bases agree with TRBD2. Germline trimming cut 8 bases from V and 6 bases from J; bases unmatched to any gene: 13. The CDR3 totals 14 residues. Germline CDR1 SEHNR, CDR2 FQNEAQ (reference sequence). The CDR3 sequence: CASSGMGEGSEQYF. The CDR3 DNA follows: TGTGCCAGCTCAGGGATGGGGGAGGGGAGCGAGCAGTACTTC.

This chain uses TRBV10-3 with TRBJ2-7; 8 positions agree with TRBD2. Germline CDR1 reads ENHRY; CDR2 reads SYGVKD. CDR3 length equals 13 residues. J lost 2 bases, V lost 6 bases, and 3 bases had no gene match. CDR3 sequence (DNA): TGTGCCATCAGAGCGGGAGACGCCTACGAGCAGTACTTC. Translated: CAIRAGDAYEQYF.

The chain joins TRBV11-2 to TRBJ1-4; D possibly corresponds to TRBD1 (6 bases). The germline gives CDR1 SGHAT, CDR2 FQNNGV. CDR3 length: 16 residues. V lost 0 bases, J lost 8 bases, and 16 bases lay in between. The CDR3 DNA reads as TGTGCCAGCAGCTTAGATATCAGGGGATGGAACGAAAAACTGTTTTTT. This encodes CASSLDIRGWNEKLFF.

This clone was seen once. This rearrangement joins TRBV20-1 to TRBJ2-7; D remains unclear. The V and J ends lost 3 bases and 4 bases respectively, with 7 bases between them. In germline, CDR1 is DFQATT, CDR2 SNEGSKA (reference sequence). The CDR3 runs to 11 residues. CDR3 protein: CSASPGYEQYF. CDR3 DNA sequence: TGCAGTGCTAGCCCAGGTTACGAGCAGTACTTC.

J is TRBJ2-7 and V is TRBV9, with unresolved D. The CDR3 has 11 residues. Germline V gene data show CDR1 as SGDLS and CDR2 as YYNGEE. Trimming removed 4 bases at V and 4 bases at J, with 6 bases between. The CDR3 DNA is TGTGCCAGCAGCTCCCGTTACGAGCAGTACTTC. Protein: CASSSRYEQYF.

This chain links TRBV7-9 with TRBJ2-5; 7 bases map to TRBD1. The trim removed 5 bases at V and 3 bases at J, leaving 3 bases unmatched. This CDR3 contains 13 residues. Germline CDR1 and CDR2: SEHNR and FQNEAQ (reference sequence). CDR3 DNA: TGTGCCAGCAGCCACGACAGGGAAGAGACCCAGTACTTC. This encodes CASSHDREETQYF.